This T cell receptor beta chain was captured in a study of long-term antiretroviral therapy in people with HIV. CDR3 length: 13 amino acids. CDR1 MNHNY and CDR2 SVGAGI come from the germline V gene (reference sequence). Trimming shortened V by 7 bases and J by 7 bases, and 16 bases separated the two germline ends. For this clone: The antigen remains undetermined.

Participants living with HIV all received treatment in the United States. General study points: Nothing was known about ART adherence, viral resistance or changes in therapy. Blood was collected between about 2003 and 2017, possibly under older ART regimens.

Run at survey level, the immunoSEQ assay was version v3.0. The table came from immunoSEQ multiplex PCR; TCRdb's copy has only in-frame clones and leaves some out. The sample records around 20,000 clones, roughly 84% being singletons. The receptor was isolated from a man between 18 and 29 years old with HIV. The sample here was unsorted PBMCs, taken 0.2 years before starting antiretroviral therapy. This chain connects TRBV6-6 to TRBJ1-1; D is perhaps TRBD1 (6 bases). The DNA for the CDR3 is TGTGCCAGCACCATGGGGGGGCCAAATGAAGCTTTCTTT. This codes for CASTMGGPNEAFF.